This paragraph reports one TCR beta chain. Its antigen is unidentified. Both 60 Vbeta primers and 13 Jbeta primers went into the PCR. Clones were sequenced by immunoSEQ multiplex PCR, and TCRdb holds only the in-frame ones, with some missing. The data show about 43,000 clones, with roughly 51% seen just once and roughly 6% held by the top ten. V was clipped by 0 bases and J by 0 bases; unmatched bases: 16. This CDR3 region has 21 residues. In germline, CDR1 is LGHNA, CDR2 YNFKEQ. Donors likely had unrecorded immune exposures despite being nominally healthy when sampled. The data stem from a study of cytomegalovirus exposure and HLA in healthy donors. Study findings and constraints: Other equally common chains were less clonally expanded than HLA-associated TCR beta chains, a later analysis showed.

The source material was PBMCs. The V call is TRBV4-2, the J call TRBJ1-3, with TRBD1 matching over 8 bases. The TCR was taken from a man in his 60s in good health and CMV-seronegative. CDR3 nucleotides: TGTGCCAGCAGCCAAGAATGGTTGGCAGGGGGCAGGGTAAGCTCTGGAAACACCATATATTTT. Translation gives CASSQEWLAGGRVSSGNTIYF.